This entry lists 14 T cell receptor beta chains sequenced from one sample in a study of coeliac disease. Some clones are missing from TCRdb's copy, which holds only in-frame ones; the method was immunoSEQ multiplex PCR. Here the sample spans several thousand clones, under 65% being singletons. Source material: intraepithelial lymphocytes from the gut. These receptors originate from a woman aged 60 to 75 with celiac disease.

This chain connects TRBV28 to TRBJ2-7, with TRBD2 identical over 9 bases. CDR1 MDHEN and CDR2 SYDVKM come from the germline V gene. The CDR3 has 14 residues. Trimming cost V 11 bases and J 6 bases; bases outside gene matches: 14. The CDR3 protein is CAAGRAGAGGEQYF. CDR3 nucleotides: TGTGCCGCGGGCCGTGCGGGAGCGGGGGGCGAGCAGTACTTC. The entire variable domain, with the rest obtained from reference TRBV28 and TRBJ2-7, is as follows: DVKVTQSSRYLVKRTGEKVFLECVQDMDHENMFWYRQDPGLGLRLIYFSYDVKMKEKGDIPEGYSVSREKKERFSLILESASTNQTSMYLCAAGRAGAGGEQYFGPGTRLTVT.

The chain has TRBV27 and TRBJ2-1; D gene ambiguous. Trimming took off 0 bases at V and 4 bases at J, with 10 bases between the two ends. CDR3 length: 15 amino acids. Germline-derived CDR1 and CDR2 are MNHEY and SMNVEV (reference sequence). The CDR3 sequence: CASSLSPADYNEQFF. For the CDR3, the DNA is TGTGCCAGCAGTTTATCCCCCGCGGATTACAATGAGCAGTTCTTC.

The chain recombines TRBV10-3 with TRBJ1-2; D ambiguous. This CDR3 is 12 amino acids long. V was pared by 5 bases and J by 3 bases, with 7 bases between. Germline CDR1 is ENHRY and CDR2 is SYGVKD. The CDR3 DNA reads TGTGCCATCAGTAACTCGGACTATGGCTACACCTTC. Its translation is CAISNSDYGYTF.

This rearrangement joins TRBV6-6 to TRBJ2-3, with 10 positions matching TRBD2. The junction had 9 bases not matched to a gene; V was cut back by 5 bases and J by 4 bases. The CDR3 has 16 residues. The V gene's germline CDR1 is MNHNY and CDR2 SVGAGI (reference sequence). CDR3 nucleotides: TGTGCCAGCAGTCCCAGCGGGGGGGCGGTATCAGATACGCAGTATTTT. Protein product: CASSPSGGAVSDTQYF.

The genes are TRBV7-6 and TRBJ2-2; D might be TRBD2 (6 bases). V was clipped by 9 bases and J by 6 bases, with 8 bases between them. Germline lookup yields CDR1 SGHVS and CDR2 FNYEAQ. CDR3 length: 11 amino acids. The CDR3 is CASRDSGELFF. CDR3 DNA: TGTGCCAGTAGGGACTCCGGGGAGCTGTTTTTT.

This clone was counted a few times. This chain uses TRBV6-5 with TRBJ2-7; the D gene is possibly TRBD1 (6 bases). CDR1 is MNHEY, CDR2 SVGAGI, per germline. V was pared by 5 bases and J by 10 bases, with 24 bases between. The CDR3 totals 15 residues. The CDR3 nucleotides read TGTGCCAGCAGTCACGGGACATCCGGGAACTCAGCCCAGTACTTC. This codes for CASSHGTSGNSAQYF.

This chain links TRBV4-1 with TRBJ1-5, with D uncertain. Between the trimmed V and J ends, which lost 0 bases and 0 bases, there was a span of 9 bases. Germline V gene data show CDR1 as MGHRA and CDR2 as YSYEKL. The CDR3 contains 16 residues. DNA for the CDR3: TGCGCCAGCAGCCAAGAAAGCGTCTATAGCAATCAGCCCCAGCATTTT. Translating gives CASSQESVYSNQPQHF.

This chain links TRBV27 with TRBJ2-1; 10 bases match TRBD1. J gave up 9 bases and V 5 bases, and 10 bases lay outside the gene matches. CDR3 length equals 15 residues. The germline gives CDR1 MNHEY, CDR2 SMNVEV (reference sequence). The CDR3 coding sequence is TGTGCCAGCAGTCACCCGGGACAGGGGATCCGTGAGCAGTTCTTC. Translated, it gives CASSHPGQGIREQFF.

V gene TRBV7-6 combines with J gene TRBJ1-2, with TRBD1 identical over 7 bases. The germline V gene has CDR1 SGHVS and CDR2 FNYEAQ. The V and J ends lost 1 base and 7 bases, in that order; junction bases with no gene match: 6. CDR3 length: 14 residues. The CDR3 sequence is CASSLDRGVFGYTF. Written as DNA, the CDR3 is TGTGCCAGCAGCTTAGACAGGGGCGTATTTGGCTACACCTTC.

The chain recombines TRBV19 with TRBJ1-1; D unclear. Germline V gene data show CDR1 as LNHDA and CDR2 as SQIVND (reference sequence). V shed 1 base and J shed 6 bases, with 9 bases lying between them. CDR3 length: 13 residues. The CDR3 loop is CASSIVGGSEAFF. The CDR3 nucleotides read TGTGCCAGTAGTATAGTGGGAGGGTCTGAAGCTTTCTTT.

The V call is TRBV5-3, the J call TRBJ2-5; maybe TRBD1 (6 bases). TRBV5-3 is recorded as an ORF, its role being uncertain. The length of the CDR3 is 14 residues. V dropped 0 bases and J dropped 3 bases, with 9 bases sitting between them. The CDR3 is CARSLAGEKETQYF. The CDR3 region has the DNA TGTGCCAGAAGCTTGGCAGGGGAAAAAGAGACCCAGTACTTC.

The chain recombines TRBV30 with TRBJ1-5, with D unresolved. The CDR3 length is 14 residues. The germline V and J ends were trimmed by 2 bases and 0 bases, with 8 bases remaining between them. Germline values: CDR1 GTSNPN, CDR2 SVGIG (reference sequence). The CDR3 reads CAWSLPYSNQPQHF. For the CDR3, the DNA is TGTGCCTGGAGTCTCCCTTATAGCAATCAGCCCCAGCATTTT.

The rearrangement links TRBV9 to TRBJ2-3, with 8 bases matching TRBD2. With V trimmed by 0 bases and J by 4 bases, 4 bases remained unmatched. The germline CDR1 and CDR2 sequences are SGDLS and YYNGEE. The CDR3 totals 15 residues. CDR3 residues: CASSVGAGVADTQYF. In nucleotides, the CDR3 is TGTGCCAGCAGCGTAGGAGCGGGAGTGGCAGATACGCAGTATTTT.

This sequence joins TRBV19 and TRBJ2-2, with TRBD1 matching 10 bases. The CDR3 length is 15 residues. CDR1 and CDR2 (germline): LNHDA, SQIVND (reference sequence). The ends lost 10 bases at V and 5 bases at J; junction bases unmatched: 10. CDR3 in DNA: TGTGCCACCCTTCAGGGGACAGGGGTGACCGGGGAGCTGTTTTTT. It translates to CATLQGTGVTGELFF.